These 15 T cell receptor beta chains share one sample of origin, sequenced in a study of beta chain features in type 1 diabetes. Study-wide findings and caveats: Within each of all four CD4+ subsets, Type 1 diabetes patients had TCRB CDR3s that were moderately but significantly shorter.

For these TCRs, the target antigens are not known. The authors reverse transcribed all of the isolated RNA, so sequencing captured expressed TCRB transcripts. Assay: immunoSEQ multiplex PCR; the TCRdb copy retains only in-frame clones and omits some. This table has some 190,000 clones, 6.5% to 9.5% appearing once. The specimen was central memory CD4+ T cells from blood. These receptors were collected from a woman aged 40-49 years with type 1 diabetes.

Only a few counts were recorded for this clone. The J gene is TRBJ2-7, the V gene TRBV18; D is possibly TRBD1 (6 bases). This CDR3 spans 13 amino acids. V was shortened by 3 bases and J by 2 bases, with 8 bases between the two germline ends. Germline V lookup: CDR1 KGHSH, CDR2 LQKENI. CDR3 region: CASSPQGTYEQYF. DNA for the CDR3: TGTGCCAGCTCACCTCAGGGGACCTACGAGCAGTACTTC. The whole variable domain, remainder taken from reference TRBV18 and TRBJ2-7, is NAGVMQNPRHLVRRRGQEARLRCSPMKGHSHVYWYRQLPEEGLKFMVYLQKENIIDESGMPKERFSAEFPKEGPSILRIQQVVRGDSAAYFCASSPQGTYEQYFGPGTRLTVT.

This clone appeared a few times. CDR3 coding DNA: TGTGCCAGCAGCCCCCTCTCCGGGCAGGGGCCTACGAACACCGGGGAGCTGTTTTTT. Residues: CASSPLSGQGPTNTGELFF. The genes are TRBV11-3 and TRBJ2-2, with D tentatively TRBD1 (6 bases). Germline loops: CDR1 SGHNT, CDR2 YENEEA. The V and J ends lost 5 bases and 0 bases respectively, with 22 bases between them. The CDR3 is made up of 19 amino acids. Full variable domain (rest looked up from reference TRBV11-3 and TRBJ2-2): EAGVVQSPRYKIIEKKQPVAFWCNPISGHNTLYWYLQNLGQGPELLIRYENEEAVDDSQLPKDRFSAERLKGVDSTLKIQPAELGDSAVYLCASSPLSGQGPTNTGELFFGEGSRLTVL.

This rearrangement joins TRBV11-3 to TRBJ2-1; 7 nucleotides line up with TRBD1. The trim removed 6 bases at V and 3 bases at J, leaving 8 bases unmatched. This CDR3 has 15 amino acids. CDR1 is SGHNT and CDR2 is YENEEA in the germline V gene. The CDR3 spells CASSPAGTVYNEQFF. The CDR3, as DNA: TGTGCCAGCAGTCCGGCCGGGACAGTCTACAATGAGCAGTTCTTC.

The chain couples TRBV6-5 to TRBJ2-1; TRBD2 matches at 12 bases. The CDR3 covers 16 residues. Germline V CDR1 and CDR2: MNHEY, SVGAGI. After removal of 4 bases from V and 7 bases from J, the junction contained 8 bases not matched to a gene. Written as DNA, the CDR3 is TGTGCCAGCAGTTCACTAGCGGGAGGCTCGAGGAATGAGCAGTTCTTC. Translation gives CASSSLAGGSRNEQFF.

The DNA for the CDR3 is TGTGCCTGGAGACCCCAGGGGTCCTCTAGCTACGAGCAGTACTTC. It codes for CAWRPQGSSSYEQYF. The chain has TRBV30 and TRBJ2-7; TRBD1 is a possible D gene (6 bases). V was cut by 3 bases and J by 3 bases, with 18 bases left in between. This CDR3 is 15 amino acids long. Germline CDR1 reads GTSNPN; CDR2 reads SVGIG (reference sequence).

A few counts support this clone. The V and J genes are TRBV6-1 and TRBJ2-5; D may be TRBD1 (6 bases). CDR3 length: 14 residues. The germline V and J ends were trimmed by 6 bases and 0 bases, with 11 bases remaining between them. Germline CDR1 reads MNHNS; CDR2 reads SASEGT. The CDR3 nucleotides are TGTGCCAGCAGCCCCGGACAGAACCAAGAGACCCAGTACTTC. As protein: CASSPGQNQETQYF.

This clone has ten or more counts. The gene calls are TRBV7-9 and TRBJ2-1; tentatively, D is TRBD2 (5 bases). This CDR3 has 11 residues. V was clipped by 11 bases and J by 2 bases, with 7 bases between them. Germline lookup yields CDR1 SEHNR and CDR2 FQNEAQ (reference sequence). The CDR3 DNA sequence: TGTGCCCCCGGGACCTACAATGAGCAGTTCTTC. This gives the protein CAPGTYNEQFF.

This clone was recorded many times. The genes are TRBV4-1 and TRBJ2-3; 8 positions match TRBD2. This CDR3 has 17 amino acids. Germline V lookup: CDR1 MGHRA, CDR2 YSYEKL. Trimming cost V 1 base and J 1 base; bases outside gene matches: 7. The CDR3 region has the DNA TGCGCCAGCAGCCAAGTCAAGCGGGGGCCCCGCACAGATACGCAGTATTTT. Amino acid sequence: CASSQVKRGPRTDTQYF.

This clone was detected only a few times. CDR3 DNA sequence: TGTGCCAGCTTAGCACGATCAGCCGGGGAGCTGTTTTTT. It translates to CASLARSAGELFF. This chain links TRBV18 with TRBJ2-2; D ambiguous. Germline V lookup: CDR1 KGHSH, CDR2 LQKENI. CDR3 length equals 13 residues. V gave up 7 bases and J gave up 6 bases, with 12 bases separating them.

The J gene is TRBJ2-3, the V gene TRBV9, with 7 bases aligning to TRBD2. The V segment lost 2 bases and the J segment 2 bases; nucleotides outside the gene matches: 2. This CDR3 is built from 14 residues. CDR1 and CDR2 from the germline V gene are SGDLS and YYNGEE. This CDR3 reads CASSVGGDTDTQYF. In nucleotides, the CDR3 is TGTGCCAGCAGCGTTGGGGGGGACACAGATACGCAGTATTTT.

This clone has only one observation. The chain carries TRBV28 and TRBJ1-2, with 10 bases that match TRBD1. Germline V gene sequence: CDR1 MDHEN, CDR2 SYDVKM. The V and J ends lost 5 bases and 4 bases, in that order; junction bases with no gene match: 7. The CDR3 is made up of 15 amino acids. The CDR3: CASSPPGQGTYGYTF. The CDR3, as DNA: TGTGCCAGCAGTCCACCGGGACAGGGGACCTATGGCTACACCTTC.

The gene calls are TRBV4-2 and TRBJ2-3; 8 bases agree with TRBD2. CDR3 length: 15 amino acids. The germline gives CDR1 LGHNA, CDR2 YNFKEQ. Germline trimming cut 0 bases from V and 4 bases from J; bases unmatched to any gene: 3. The CDR3: CASSQENSGADTQYF. The DNA for the CDR3 is TGTGCCAGCAGCCAAGAGAATAGCGGGGCAGATACGCAGTATTTT.

This clone appeared a few times. The chain recombines TRBV29-1 with TRBJ1-1; 9 bases line up with TRBD1. V trimming: 4 bases; J trimming: 5 bases; junction bases outside the gene matches: 5. The CDR3 has 13 amino acids. Germline CDR1 reads SQVTM; CDR2 reads ANQGSEA. CDR3 region: CSVVGTGQTEAFF. The CDR3 DNA reads as TGCAGCGTTGTGGGGACAGGGCAAACTGAAGCTTTCTTT.

The chain is built from TRBV5-6 and TRBJ2-5; D may be TRBD1 (6 bases). The germline V gene encodes CDR1 SGHDT and CDR2 YYEEEE. With 3 bases removed from V and 4 bases from J, the gap between germline ends came to 16 bases. The CDR3 covers 15 residues. This CDR3 is CASSSPGHKAETQYF. CDR3 DNA sequence: TGTGCCAGCAGCTCGCCGGGACACAAGGCAGAGACCCAGTACTTC.

This clone was detected only a few times. The V call is TRBV15, the J call TRBJ1-2, with D hard to call. This CDR3 is 13 amino acids long. Germline CDR1 reads LNHNV; CDR2 reads YYDKDF (reference sequence). The ends were cut back, 0 bases at V and 1 base at J, with 3 bases in the middle. The CDR3, as DNA: TGTGCCACCAGCAGAGACCTTAACTATGGCTACACCTTC. Protein sequence: CATSRDLNYGYTF.